The clone carrying this TCR beta chain was seen repeatedly, ten times or more. Its target is not known. TCRdb analysed the RT-PCR reads with MiXCR anew, one entry per CDR3 protein. This repertoire shows more than 200,000 distinct CDR3 sequences, more than 10% found once; its top ten account for 7.8%. The data were taken from a study of response to subunit inactivated influenza vaccine. The CDR3 sequence is 13 residues long. Germline CDR1 reads SGHAT; CDR2 reads FQNNGV. V lost 4 bases and J lost 3, with 9 bases in between. Study-wide points: Authors suggested seasonal influenza vaccinations each recruit few new T cells.

The TCR comes from a middle-aged man who received an inactivated influenza vaccine. The chain is built from TRBV11-2 and TRBJ1-2; the D is unclear. The sequencing here drew on non-naive T cells sorted from PBMCs, taken 14 to 15 days before vaccination. The CDR3 region has the DNA TGTGCCAGCAGCTCAGCTCCAGACTATGGCTACACCTTC. Translation gives CASSSAPDYGYTF.